These 10 T cell receptor beta chains were sequenced from one sample in a study of alternative splicing in chronic myeloid leukemia remission. Poly-A-selected mRNA from 1 ug total RNA formed the libraries. TCRdb reprocessed the bulk RNA-seq reads; each CDR3 protein has one entry and no DNA is given. The sample lists 550 to 800 distinct CDR3 sequences; approximately 96% were seen once. Stated time point: chronic-phase CML before TKI therapy (screening/day 1). Sequenced material: PBMCs or total blood leukocytes (not recorded which), taken at diagnosis. The receptors derive from an adult with chronic myeloid leukemia.

The chain couples TRBV5-1 to TRBJ2-5; no DNA is available, so the TRBD2 call from TCRdb remains unchecked. There are 12 residues in the CDR3. Per germline, CDR1 SGHRS and CDR2 YFSETQ. The CDR3 spells CASRAEGETQYF. The full variable domain, its missing parts supplied by reference TRBV5-1 and TRBJ2-5, is KAGVTQTPRYLIKTRGQQVTLSCSPISGHRSVSWYQQTPGQGLQFLFEYFSETQRNKGNFPGRFSGRQFSNSRSEMNVSTLELGDSALYLCASRAEGETQYFGPGTRLLVL.

J is TRBJ2-7 and V is TRBV6-6. The CDR3 loop spans 15 amino acids. In germline, CDR1 is MNHNY, CDR2 SVGAGI (reference sequence). CDR3: CASSNSGNPSSEQYF.

This chain joins TRBV24-1 and TRBJ2-1; TCRdb picks TRBD2, but there is no DNA to check that call. Per the germline V gene, CDR1 is KGHDR and CDR2 is SFDVKD. The CDR3 spans 17 residues. The CDR3 sequence is CATSDFRRGRQYNEQFF.

This rearrangement joins TRBV29-1 to TRBJ1-1; there is no DNA to check the TCRdb D call of TRBD1. Germline CDR1 reads SQVTM; CDR2 reads ANQGSEA. This CDR3 comprises 14 residues. The CDR3: CSALEGTGVSEAFF. The complete variable domain, with remaining parts taken from reference TRBV29-1 and TRBJ1-1, reads SAVISQKPSRDICQRGTSLTIQCQVDSQVTMMFWYRQQPGQSLTLIATANQGSEATYESGFVIDKFPISRPNLTFSTLTVSNMSPEDSSIYLCSALEGTGVSEAFFGQGTRLTVV.

V is TRBV7-9 and J is TRBJ1-1. The CDR3 loop spans 15 amino acids. Germline V gives CDR1 SEHNR, CDR2 FQNEAQ (reference sequence). The CDR3 sequence: CASSYTAGIGTEAFF.

The chain couples TRBV28 to TRBJ2-1. This CDR3 is 10 amino acids long. CDR1 and CDR2 (germline): MDHEN, SYDVKM. CDR3 in amino acids: CASSLNEQFF.

This rearrangement joins TRBV24-1 to TRBJ2-2; TCRdb designates TRBD2, a call that cannot be tested without DNA. From germline, CDR1 is KGHDR and CDR2 SFDVKD. CDR3 size: 16 residues. CDR3 protein: CATSEIGIKGAGELFF.

The chain is built from TRBV7-6 and TRBJ2-1; TCRdb returns TRBD2, unconfirmable since there is no DNA. Germline V gives CDR1 SGHVS, CDR2 FNYEAQ. This CDR3 contains 19 residues. CDR3 sequence reads: CASSLTLAGTKSSYNEQFF. Together with reference TRBV7-6 and TRBJ2-1, the CDR3 gives the full variable domain: GAGVSQSPRYKVTKRGQDVALRCDPISGHVSLYWYRQALGQGPEFLTYFNYEAQQDKSGLPNDRFSAERPEGSISTLTIQRTEQRDSAMYRCASSLTLAGTKSSYNEQFFGPGTRLTVL.

The V gene is TRBV12-3 or TRBV12-4, the J gene TRBJ1-1. This CDR3 is built from 15 residues. The CDR3 here is CASSLSQGGNTEAFF.

The rearrangement uses TRBV28 and TRBJ1-4. The CDR3 has 15 residues. Germline CDR1 and CDR2: MDHEN and SYDVKM. CDR3 in amino acids: CASSVGGATNEKLFF.